These T cell receptor beta chains were read from a single sample in a study of blood T cell repertoires in COVID-19. Measured with immunoSEQ multiplex PCR; TCRdb has only the in-frame clones, and not every one. There are approximately 50,000 clones in the sample; roughly three quarters occur only once, and roughly a fifth lies in the top ten. The sequencing input was peripheral blood. Receptors originate from a man aged 50 to 59 with active or convalescent COVID-19. CDR3s include the opening cysteine and the closing phenylalanine or tryptophan. The order of the fields is clone size, CDR3 length, V gene, D gene, J gene, CDR3 DNA, CDR3 protein. A D gene is named only where the DNA matches it firmly. Size tells how often a clone was seen (once, few, many) or the class of an expanded clone, and some rows leave it out.

NA	14	TRBV7-6	NA	TRBJ2-6	TGTGCCAGCAGCTTATTCTCGGGGGCCAACGTCCTGACTTTC	CASSLFSGANVLTF
NA	15	TRBV2	NA	TRBJ2-7	TGTGCCAGCACATTTAGCGAGGACTACTCCTACGAGCAGTACTTC	CASTFSEDYSYEQYF
few	15	TRBV12-5	TRBD1	TRBJ1-1	TGTGCTAGTGGTACCCTTAGGACAGGGCAAACTGAAGCTTTCTTT	CASGTLRTGQTEAFF
NA	13	TRBV15	NA	TRBJ2-1	TGTGCCACCAGCAGCGGGTTCTACAATGAGCAGTTCTTC	CATSSGFYNEQFF
few	15	TRBV19	TRBD1	TRBJ1-2	TGTGCCAGTAGTTACCTGGGACAGGAGATCTATGGCTACACCTTC	CASSYLGQEIYGYTF
NA	13	TRBV28	NA	TRBJ2-1	TGTGCCATCGATAGGGGCCCCTACAATGAGCAGTTCTTC	CAIDRGPYNEQFF
NA	14	TRBV14	NA	TRBJ2-3	TGTGCCAGCAGCCAGGGGGGGGCCACAGATACGCAGTATTTT	CASSQGGATDTQYF
NA	15	TRBV9	NA	TRBJ2-3	TGTGCCAGCAGCGTAGGGGGGCTCTTCACAGATACGCAGTATTTT	CASSVGGLFTDTQYF
few	12	TRBV29-1	TRBD2	TRBJ2-5	TGCAGCGCCGCTAGCGGGAGTGAGACCCAGTACTTC	CSAASGSETQYF
NA	15	TRBV7-8	NA	TRBJ1-1	TGTGCCAGCAGCTTAGAGGCAGGGACTAGCACTGAAGCTTTCTTT	CASSLEAGTSTEAFF
NA	14	TRBV5-4	NA	TRBJ1-6	TGTGCCAGCAGCTTGTTAGACAGGCCTTCACCCCTCCACTTT	CASSLLDRPSPLHF
NA	14	TRBV4-2	NA	TRBJ1-2	TGTGCCAGCAGCTTGCAGGTTACCGACTATGGCTACACCTTC	CASSLQVTDYGYTF
NA	12	TRBV12-3/TRBV12-4	TRBD1	TRBJ1-2	TGTGCCAGCAGTAGGGGGCAACATGGCTACACCTTC	CASSRGQHGYTF
once	17	TRBV5-1	NA	TRBJ1-1	TGCGCCAGCAGCTTGGGGGACTTTGGACTCATGAACACTGAAGCTTTCTTT	CASSLGDFGLMNTEAFF
NA	16	TRBV18	TRBD1	TRBJ1-5	TGTGCCAGCTCCCTTACTGGTGGGACAGAGAATCAGCCCCAGCATTTT	CASSLTGGTENQPQHF
NA	15	TRBV30	TRBD1	TRBJ2-1	TGTGCCTGGAGGCCCCGCCTACAGGGGGCTAATGAGCAGTTCTTC	CAWRPRLQGANEQFF
NA	15	TRBV27	NA	TRBJ2-5	TGTGCCAGCAGTTTATCGAGAGGGATTGGAGAGACCCAGTACTTC	CASSLSRGIGETQYF
NA	13	TRBV5-1	TRBD1	TRBJ1-5	TGCGCCAGCAGCCAACAGGGGAATCAGCCCCAGCATTTT	CASSQQGNQPQHF
NA	13	TRBV29-1	NA	TRBJ2-3	TGCAGCGTTGAGGACAGCTTTACAGATACGCAGTATTTT	CSVEDSFTDTQYF
NA	13	TRBV6-6	NA	TRBJ1-2	TGTGCCAGCATCAGAGAGGGCCGCTATGGCTACACCTTC	CASIREGRYGYTF
NA	15	TRBV4-1	NA	TRBJ1-1	TGCGCCAGCAGCCAAGAGGGGAGGACGGAACGTGAAGCTTTCTTT	CASSQEGRTEREAFF
NA	14	TRBV9	TRBD1	TRBJ2-3	TGTGCCAGCAGTGTCAGGGGGCTCCCAGATACGCAGTATTTT	CASSVRGLPDTQYF
NA	15	TRBV7-7	NA	TRBJ2-2	TGTGCCAGCAGCTTAACTAGCACCGACACCGGGGAGCTGTTTTTT	CASSLTSTDTGELFF
NA	15	TRBV3-1/TRBV3-2	TRBD1	TRBJ2-2	TGTGCCAGCAGCCAAGGGACAGGGGACACCGGGGAGCTGTTTTTT	CASSQGTGDTGELFF
NA	15	TRBV11-3	NA	TRBJ2-1	TGTGCCAGCAGCTTAGAGGGCCGTCTGAGTGGTGAGCAGTTCTTC	CASSLEGRLSGEQFF
NA	13	TRBV2	NA	TRBJ1-1	TGTGCCAGCCGCCGCGCAGGGTGGCCTGAAGCTTTCTTT	CASRRAGWPEAFF
NA	15	TRBV19	TRBD1	TRBJ1-1	TGTGCCAGTAGTACACCCGACAGGGTCAACACTGAAGCTTTCTTT	CASSTPDRVNTEAFF
NA	13	TRBV18	NA	TRBJ2-5	TGTGCCAGCTCACCCGGGTTGGGAGAGACCCAGTACTTC	CASSPGLGETQYF
NA	16	TRBV7-3	NA	TRBJ2-3	TGTGCCAGCAGCTTAGCGGGAACAACAGGCACAGATACGCAGTATTTT	CASSLAGTTGTDTQYF
NA	16	TRBV2	TRBD2	TRBJ2-7	TGTGCCAGCAGTGCGTCTAGCGGGGGGGGTCTAGGCGAGCAGTACTTC	CASSASSGGGLGEQYF
NA	14	TRBV11-2	NA	TRBJ2-2	TGTGCCAGCAGCTTAGCTCGGGTGGGCGGGGAGCTGTTTTTT	CASSLARVGGELFF
NA	13	TRBV13	NA	TRBJ2-3	TGTGCCAGCAGCTTAGTGAGAACAGATACGCAGTATTTT	CASSLVRTDTQYF
NA	15	TRBV5-1	NA	TRBJ1-5	TGCGCCAGCAGCCCCGGTGGAGGGGCCAATCAGCCCCAGCATTTT	CASSPGGGANQPQHF
NA	18	TRBV15	TRBD1	TRBJ2-3	TGTGCCACCAGCAGAGCGATTGTCGGGACAGGGGGCGAAGATACGCAGTATTTT	CATSRAIVGTGGEDTQYF
NA	14	TRBV19	TRBD2	TRBJ2-1	TGTGCCAGTAGTGGATTAGCGGGTAGAGGGGAGCAGTTCTTC	CASSGLAGRGEQFF
medium-sized	13	TRBV27	NA	TRBJ1-1	TGTGCCAGCAGTCCCGGGATTAACACTGAAGCTTTCTTT	CASSPGINTEAFF
NA	14	TRBV25-1	NA	TRBJ2-7	TGTGCCAGCAGTGAACGAACGCGCTCCTACGAGCAGTACTTC	CASSERTRSYEQYF
once	15	TRBV18	NA	TRBJ1-2	TGTGCCAGCTCACCGGACGGAGGTAGGGCTTATGGCTACACCTTC	CASSPDGGRAYGYTF
NA	13	TRBV29-1	NA	TRBJ1-2	TGCAGCGTTGAACTCACAGCTAACTATGGCTACACCTTC	CSVELTANYGYTF